This TCR beta chain was obtained from a study of T cell repertoires in cytomegalovirus infection. On the study more broadly: Used in the study were CMV epitopes, some recently identified and HLA-C-restricted, others well-studied and HLA-B-restricted. Evidence of both CMV infection and a matching HLA type came from public TCR beta signatures.

This CDR3 is 18 amino acids long. Germline assignment: CDR1 MGHRA and CDR2 YSYEKL. The J segment lost 0 bases and the V segment lost 4 bases, leaving 8 bases of the junction unmatched. MiXCR was run by TCRdb on the reads, yielding one entry per CDR3 protein. The table lists 830,000 or so distinct CDR3 sequences, 32% of them singletons. This clonotype occurred a few times. Its antigen remains unknown. General observations from the study: HLA-C-restricted CMV clonotypes gave the most frequent clonotype in two of eight donors.

V gene TRBV4-1 combines with J gene TRBJ2-2, with 10 bases lining up with TRBD1. The source of this sequence is a human donor in good health (CMV status not recorded). Some clones in this sample may be carry-over from other donors' samples. Sequences were derived from cultured CD8+ T cells from PBMCs, sampled from culture after CMV antigen stimulation. CDR3 coding DNA: TGCGCCAGCAGCCCACGGACAGGGGGGGGCCCGAACACCGGGGAGCTGTTTTTT. Translation gives CASSPRTGGGPNTGELFF.